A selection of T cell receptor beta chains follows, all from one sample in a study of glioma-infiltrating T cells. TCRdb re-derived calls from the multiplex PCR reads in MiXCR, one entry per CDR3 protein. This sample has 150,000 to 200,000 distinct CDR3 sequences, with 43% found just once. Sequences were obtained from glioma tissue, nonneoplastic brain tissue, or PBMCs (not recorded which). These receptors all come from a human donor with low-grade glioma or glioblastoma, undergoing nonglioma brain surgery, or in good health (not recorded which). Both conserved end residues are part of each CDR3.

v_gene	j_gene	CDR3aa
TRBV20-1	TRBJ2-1	CGANYAGKSYNEQFF
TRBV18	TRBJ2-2	CASSPFGPTTNTGELFF
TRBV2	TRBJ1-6	CASSEAGGSPLHF
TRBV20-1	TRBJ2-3	CSARQIGQVWRDTDTQYF
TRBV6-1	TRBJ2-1	CAGSTLAGAGDNEQFF
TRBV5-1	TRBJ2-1	CASSSDRGSPYNEQFF
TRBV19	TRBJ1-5	CASIMNACQPQHF
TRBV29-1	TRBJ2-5	CSVAGETQYF
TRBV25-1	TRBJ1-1	CASSATRAPSAEAFF
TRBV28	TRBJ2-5	CASSSTGTGYQETQYF
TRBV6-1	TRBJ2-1	CASRGAGPYNEQFF
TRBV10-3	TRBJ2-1	CAISESVRTGQPWDEQFF